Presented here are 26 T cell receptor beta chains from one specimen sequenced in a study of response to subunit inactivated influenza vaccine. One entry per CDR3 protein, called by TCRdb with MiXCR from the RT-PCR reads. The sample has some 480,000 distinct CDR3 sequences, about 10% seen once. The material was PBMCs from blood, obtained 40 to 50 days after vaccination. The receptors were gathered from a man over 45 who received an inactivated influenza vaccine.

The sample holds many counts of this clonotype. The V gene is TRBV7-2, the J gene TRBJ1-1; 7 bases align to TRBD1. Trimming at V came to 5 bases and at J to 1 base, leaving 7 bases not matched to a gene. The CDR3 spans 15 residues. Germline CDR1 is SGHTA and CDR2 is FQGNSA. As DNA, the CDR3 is TGTGCCAGCAGCAAGACAGGGCCTGGGAACACTGAAGCTTTCTTT. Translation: CASSKTGPGNTEAFF.

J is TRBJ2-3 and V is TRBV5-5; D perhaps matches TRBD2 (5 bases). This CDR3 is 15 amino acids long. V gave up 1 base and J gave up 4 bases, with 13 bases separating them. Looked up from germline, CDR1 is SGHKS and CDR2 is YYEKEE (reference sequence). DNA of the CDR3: TGTGCCAGCAGCTTGTCTGGACTTCAAGCAGATACGCAGTATTTT. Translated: CASSLSGLQADTQYF.

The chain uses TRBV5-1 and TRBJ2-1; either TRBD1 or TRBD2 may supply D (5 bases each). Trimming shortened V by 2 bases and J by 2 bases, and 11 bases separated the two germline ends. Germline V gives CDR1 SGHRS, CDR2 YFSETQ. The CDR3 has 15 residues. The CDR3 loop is CASSLTGLTYNEQFF. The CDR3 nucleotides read TGCGCCAGCAGCTTAACGGGGCTAACCTACAATGAGCAGTTCTTC.

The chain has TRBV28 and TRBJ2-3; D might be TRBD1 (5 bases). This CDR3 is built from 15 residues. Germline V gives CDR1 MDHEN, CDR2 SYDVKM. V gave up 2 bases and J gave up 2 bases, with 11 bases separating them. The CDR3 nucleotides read TGTGCCAGCAGTTTAGTACAGGCGCTCACAGATACGCAGTATTTT. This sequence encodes CASSLVQALTDTQYF.

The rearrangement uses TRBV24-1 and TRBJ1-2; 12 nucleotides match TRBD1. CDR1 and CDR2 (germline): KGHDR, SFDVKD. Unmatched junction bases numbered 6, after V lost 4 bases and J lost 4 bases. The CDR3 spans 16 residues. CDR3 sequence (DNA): TGTGCCACCAGTGAGGCCGGGACAGGGGGCGTCTATGGCTACACCTTC. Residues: CATSEAGTGGVYGYTF.

CDR3 in amino acids: CASSPTGGGTSEKLFF. As DNA, the CDR3 is TGCGCCAGCAGCCCGACCGGCGGAGGTACTAGCGAAAAACTGTTTTTT. This chain joins TRBV5-1 and TRBJ1-4; D uncertain. Looked up from germline, CDR1 is SGHRS and CDR2 is YFSETQ. CDR3 length equals 16 residues. Trimming pared 4 bases from V and 8 bases from J, leaving 21 bases between.

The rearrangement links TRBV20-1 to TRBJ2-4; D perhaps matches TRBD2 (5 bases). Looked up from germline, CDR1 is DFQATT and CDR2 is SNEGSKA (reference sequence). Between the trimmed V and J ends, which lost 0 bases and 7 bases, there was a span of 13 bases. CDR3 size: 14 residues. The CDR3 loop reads CSARELTGLNIQYF. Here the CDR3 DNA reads TGCAGTGCTAGAGAGCTTACGGGGTTGAACATTCAGTACTTC.

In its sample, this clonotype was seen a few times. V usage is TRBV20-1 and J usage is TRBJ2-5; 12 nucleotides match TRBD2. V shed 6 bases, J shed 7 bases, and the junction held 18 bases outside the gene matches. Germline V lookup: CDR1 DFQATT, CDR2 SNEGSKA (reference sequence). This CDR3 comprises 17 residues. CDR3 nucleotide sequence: TGCAGTGCCCCAACCATCGCTAGCGGGGGGGCCATTGGGACCCAGTACTTC. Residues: CSAPTIASGGAIGTQYF.

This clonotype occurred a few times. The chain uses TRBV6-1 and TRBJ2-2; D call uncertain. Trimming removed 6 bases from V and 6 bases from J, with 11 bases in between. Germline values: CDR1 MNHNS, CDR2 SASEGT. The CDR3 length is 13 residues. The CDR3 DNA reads TGTGCCAGCAGAGCGACTGCCGCCGGGGAGCTGTTTTTT. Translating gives CASRATAAGELFF.

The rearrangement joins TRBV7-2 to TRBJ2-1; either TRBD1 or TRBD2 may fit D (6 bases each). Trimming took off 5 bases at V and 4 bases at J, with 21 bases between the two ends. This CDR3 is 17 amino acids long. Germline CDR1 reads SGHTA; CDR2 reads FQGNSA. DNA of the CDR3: TGTGCCAGCAGCCTCAGACTCCGGGGGCCCTTGTACAATGAGCAGTTCTTC. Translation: CASSLRLRGPLYNEQFF.

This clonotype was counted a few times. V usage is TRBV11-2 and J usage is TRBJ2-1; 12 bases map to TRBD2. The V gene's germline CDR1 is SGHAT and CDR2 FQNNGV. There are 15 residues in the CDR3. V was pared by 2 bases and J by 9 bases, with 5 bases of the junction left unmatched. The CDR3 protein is CASSLLAGGPSEQFF. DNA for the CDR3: TGTGCCAGCAGCTTACTAGCGGGAGGGCCTAGTGAGCAGTTCTTC.

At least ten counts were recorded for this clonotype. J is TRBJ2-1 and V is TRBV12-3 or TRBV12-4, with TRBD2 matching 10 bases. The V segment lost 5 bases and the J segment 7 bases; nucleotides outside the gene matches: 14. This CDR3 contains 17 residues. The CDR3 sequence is CASSQVPSGSFINEQFF. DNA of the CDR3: TGTGCCAGCAGTCAGGTTCCTAGCGGGAGTTTCATTAATGAGCAGTTCTTC.

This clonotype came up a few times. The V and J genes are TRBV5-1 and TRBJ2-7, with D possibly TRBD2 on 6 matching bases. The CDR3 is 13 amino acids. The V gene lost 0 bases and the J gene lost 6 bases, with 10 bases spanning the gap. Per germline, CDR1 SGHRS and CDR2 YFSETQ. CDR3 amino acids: CASSLARDFEQYF. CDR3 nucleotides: TGCGCCAGCAGCTTGGCGCGGGATTTCGAGCAGTACTTC.

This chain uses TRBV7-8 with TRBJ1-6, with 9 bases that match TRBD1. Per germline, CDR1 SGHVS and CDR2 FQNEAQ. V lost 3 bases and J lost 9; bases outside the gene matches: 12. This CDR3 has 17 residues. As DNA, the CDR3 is TGTGCCAGCAGCTTGGGACAGGGAATTTCTTCAGTTTCACCCCTCCACTTT. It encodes CASSLGQGISSVSPLHF.

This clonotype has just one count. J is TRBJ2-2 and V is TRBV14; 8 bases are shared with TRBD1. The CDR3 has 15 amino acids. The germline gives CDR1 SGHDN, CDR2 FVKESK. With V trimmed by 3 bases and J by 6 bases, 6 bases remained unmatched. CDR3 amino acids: CASSQDRVGSGELFF. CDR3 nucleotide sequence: TGTGCCAGCAGCCAGGACAGGGTTGGATCCGGGGAGCTGTTTTTT.

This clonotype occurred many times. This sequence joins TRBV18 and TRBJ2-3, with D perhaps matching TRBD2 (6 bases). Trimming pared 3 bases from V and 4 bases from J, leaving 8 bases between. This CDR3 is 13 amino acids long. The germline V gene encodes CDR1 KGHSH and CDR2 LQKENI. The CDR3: CASSPWEADTQYF. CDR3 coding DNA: TGTGCCAGCTCACCGTGGGAGGCAGATACGCAGTATTTT. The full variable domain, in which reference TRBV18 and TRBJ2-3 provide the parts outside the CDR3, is NAGVMQNPRHLVRRRGQEARLRCSPMKGHSHVYWYRQLPEEGLKFMVYLQKENIIDESGMPKERFSAEFPKEGPSILRIQQVVRGDSAAYFCASSPWEADTQYFGPGTRLTVL.

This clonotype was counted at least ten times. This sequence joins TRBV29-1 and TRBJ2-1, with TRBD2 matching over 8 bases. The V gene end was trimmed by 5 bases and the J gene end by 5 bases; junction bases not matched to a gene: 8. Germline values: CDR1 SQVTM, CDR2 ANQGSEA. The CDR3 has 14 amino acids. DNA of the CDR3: TGCAGCGTTAAGGTATTAGCGGGAAACAATGAGCAGTTCTTC. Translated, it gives CSVKVLAGNNEQFF.

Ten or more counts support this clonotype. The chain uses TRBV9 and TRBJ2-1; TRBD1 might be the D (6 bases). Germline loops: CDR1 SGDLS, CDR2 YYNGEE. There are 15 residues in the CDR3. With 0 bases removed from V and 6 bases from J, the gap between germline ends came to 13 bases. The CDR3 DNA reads TGTGCCAGCAGCGTAGAGGCAGGGGTTGGCAATGAGCAGTTCTTC. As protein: CASSVEAGVGNEQFF.

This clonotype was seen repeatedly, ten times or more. This CDR3 reads CASSLGRGGPQHF. The DNA of the CDR3 is TGTGCCAGCAGCTTAGGCAGGGGTGGGCCCCAGCATTTT. J is TRBJ1-5 and V is TRBV7-8; D possibly corresponds to TRBD1 (6 bases). Germline lookup yields CDR1 SGHVS and CDR2 FQNEAQ. The CDR3 length is 13 residues. Trimming pared 1 base from V and 9 bases from J, leaving 10 bases between.

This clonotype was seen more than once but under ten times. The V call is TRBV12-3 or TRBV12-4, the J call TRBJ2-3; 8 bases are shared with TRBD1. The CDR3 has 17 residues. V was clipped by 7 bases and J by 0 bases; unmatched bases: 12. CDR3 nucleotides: TGTGCCAGCACCATAAGGGCAGGGGGCCCTAGCACAGATACGCAGTATTTT. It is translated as CASTIRAGGPSTDTQYF.

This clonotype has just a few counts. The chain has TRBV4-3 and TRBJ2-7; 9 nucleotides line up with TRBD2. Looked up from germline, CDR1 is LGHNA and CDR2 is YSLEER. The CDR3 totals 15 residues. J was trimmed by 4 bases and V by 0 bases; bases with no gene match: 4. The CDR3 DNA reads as TGCGCCAGCAGCCAAGACGGGCGGGAGGGTTACGAGCAGTACTTC. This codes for CASSQDGREGYEQYF.

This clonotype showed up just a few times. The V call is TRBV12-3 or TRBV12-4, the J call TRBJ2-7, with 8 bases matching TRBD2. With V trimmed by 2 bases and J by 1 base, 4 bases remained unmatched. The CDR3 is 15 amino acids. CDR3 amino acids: CASSLRGGVSYEQYF. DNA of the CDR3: TGTGCCAGCAGTTTACGGGGGGGCGTTTCCTACGAGCAGTACTTC.

The CDR3: CATSDWDRGRGTDTQYF. The CDR3 bases are TGTGCCACCAGTGATTGGGACAGGGGGCGCGGGACAGATACGCAGTATTTT. The rearrangement joins TRBV24-1 to TRBJ2-3; 12 bases line up with TRBD1. V was clipped by 2 bases and J by 3 bases; unmatched bases: 5. The CDR3 consists of 17 residues. Germline V gene sequence: CDR1 KGHDR, CDR2 SFDVKD.

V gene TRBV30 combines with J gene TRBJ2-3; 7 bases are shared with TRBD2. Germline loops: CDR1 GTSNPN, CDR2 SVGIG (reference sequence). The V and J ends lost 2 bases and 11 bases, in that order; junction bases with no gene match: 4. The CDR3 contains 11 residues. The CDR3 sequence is CAWSLTSVQYF. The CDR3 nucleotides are TGTGCCTGGAGTCTCACTAGCGTGCAGTATTTT. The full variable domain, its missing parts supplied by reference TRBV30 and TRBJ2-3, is SQTIHQWPATLVQPVGSPLSLECTVEGTSNPNLYWYRQAAGRGLQLLFYSVGIGQISSEVPQNLSASRPQDRQFILSSKKLLLSDSGFYLCAWSLTSVQYFGPGTRLTVL.

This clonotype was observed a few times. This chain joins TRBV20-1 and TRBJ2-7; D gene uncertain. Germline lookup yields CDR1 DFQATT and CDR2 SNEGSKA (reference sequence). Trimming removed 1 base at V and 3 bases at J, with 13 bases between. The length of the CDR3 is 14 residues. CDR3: CSARGVRGDYEQYF. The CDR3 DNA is TGCAGTGCTAGAGGGGTGCGAGGAGACTACGAGCAGTACTTC.

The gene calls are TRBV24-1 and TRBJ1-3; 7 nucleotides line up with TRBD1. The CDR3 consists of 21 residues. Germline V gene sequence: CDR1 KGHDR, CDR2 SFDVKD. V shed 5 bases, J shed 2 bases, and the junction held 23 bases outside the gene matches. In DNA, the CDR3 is TGTGCCACCAGTGTTGTGAACAACTGCCTCGCCTACAGGGGAACTGGAAACACCATATATTTT. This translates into CATSVVNNCLAYRGTGNTIYF.